This TCR beta chain derives from a study of blood T cell repertoires in COVID-19. Study at large: Samples of COVID-19 (acute and convalescent) were obtained from the United States, Italy and Spain. From T cells, B-cell-depleted T cells, or PBMCs came the material, which was cDNA or gDNA.

The J segment lost 6 bases and the V segment lost 10 bases, leaving 10 bases of the junction unmatched. The CDR3 runs to 14 residues. CDR1 SNHLY and CDR2 FYNNEI come from the germline V gene. Authors' processing steps: Estimated nucleated cell counts came from reference gene primer amplification. The method was immunoSEQ multiplex PCR; TCRdb's version includes in-frame clones alone and lacks a portion of them. From that table come the V and J calls and clone size; the DNA was used to work out D and trimming. The sample carries under 95,000 clones, roughly 85% recorded once. Sequenced sample: peripheral blood. This TCR was recovered from a man in his sixties with acute or convalescent COVID-19. This chain joins TRBV2 and TRBJ2-2, with 8 bases fitting TRBD2. Here the CDR3 reads CAISGTSLPGELFF. In nucleotides, the CDR3 is TGTGCCATCTCCGGGACTAGTCTTCCCGGGGAGCTGTTTTTT.